This T cell receptor (beta chain) came from a study of shared clonotypes between healthy human individuals. General observations from the study: It was the non-shared clonotypes that had lower generation probabilities than clonotypes shared by all four donors.

Selected positively for CCR7 and CD45RO-negative, naive CD8 cells excluded terminally differentiated effector memory CD45RA+ cells. Germline trimming cut 4 bases from V and 5 bases from J; bases unmatched to any gene: 5. Looked up from germline, CDR1 is MGHDK and CDR2 is SYGVNS. The CDR3 consists of 14 residues. In the original processing: ImmunoSEQ junction-only sequences lacked quality scores, so their filtering differed. Libraries were prepared by immunoSEQ multiplex PCR; TCRdb keeps only in-frame clonotypes and omits some of them. V and J calls and clone size are those listed in that table; D and trimming were worked out from the DNA. Of 1.5 million to 2.5 million clones in the sample, roughly 94% are singletons; the top ten hold around 1%. Concerning this clone: Its target is unknown.

This sequence originates from a man aged 18 to 30 in good health. V is TRBV25-1 and J is TRBJ2-5; TRBD1 agrees at 9 bases. Input material: naive CD8+ T cells sorted from blood. The CDR3 loop is CASSATGGGETQYF. CDR3 nucleotide sequence: TGTGCCAGCAGTGCGACAGGGGGAGGGGAGACCCAGTACTTC. Supplemented by reference TRBV25-1 and TRBJ2-5, the full variable domain reads EADIYQTPRYLVIGTGKKITLECSQTMGHDKMYWYQQDPGMELHLIHYSYGVNSTEKGDLSSESTVSRIRTEHFPLTLESARPSHTSQYLCASSATGGGETQYFGPGTRLLVL.